This TCR beta chain was found in a study of T cells in Graves' hyperthyroidism and ophthalmopathy. General study results and limits: Ophthalmopathy was predicted by the model a median of approximately 6 months ahead of onset.

V was cut by 6 bases and J by 1 base, with 6 bases left in between. The CDR3 length is 12 residues. The germline gives CDR1 KGHSH, CDR2 LQKENI. From RNA transcripts, TCR beta CDR3 regions were amplified. HTBI primers were employed in a first-round RT-PCR of the TCR CDR3. TCRdb fed the multiplex PCR reads into MiXCR, producing one record per CDR3 protein. The sample has 350,000 to 400,000 distinct CDR3 sequences; 15% are singletons. This clonotype was seen ten or more times. The antigen remains undetermined. Sequenced material: blood. This rearrangement joins TRBV18 to TRBJ1-1; D unclear. This TCR derives from a woman between 25 and 40 years old with Graves' hyperthyroidism. CDR3 protein: CASSPANTEAFF. CDR3 in DNA: TGTGCCAGCTCCCCGGCGAACACTGAAGCTTTCTTT.